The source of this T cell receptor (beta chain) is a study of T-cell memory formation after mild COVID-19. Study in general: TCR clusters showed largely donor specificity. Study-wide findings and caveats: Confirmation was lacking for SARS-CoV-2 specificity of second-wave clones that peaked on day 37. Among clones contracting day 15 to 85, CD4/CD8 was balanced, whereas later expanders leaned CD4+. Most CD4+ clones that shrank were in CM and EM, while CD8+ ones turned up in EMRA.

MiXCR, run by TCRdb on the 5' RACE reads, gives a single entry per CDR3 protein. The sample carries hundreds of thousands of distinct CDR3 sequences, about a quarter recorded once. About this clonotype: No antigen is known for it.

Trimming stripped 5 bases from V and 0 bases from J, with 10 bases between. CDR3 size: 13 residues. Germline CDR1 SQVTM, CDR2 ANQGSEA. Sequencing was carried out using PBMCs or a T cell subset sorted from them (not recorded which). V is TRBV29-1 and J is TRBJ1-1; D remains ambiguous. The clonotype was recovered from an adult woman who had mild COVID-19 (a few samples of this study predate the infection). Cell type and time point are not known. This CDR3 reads CSVHSRLNTEAFF. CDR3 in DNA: TGCAGCGTTCACAGCAGACTGAACACTGAAGCTTTCTTT.